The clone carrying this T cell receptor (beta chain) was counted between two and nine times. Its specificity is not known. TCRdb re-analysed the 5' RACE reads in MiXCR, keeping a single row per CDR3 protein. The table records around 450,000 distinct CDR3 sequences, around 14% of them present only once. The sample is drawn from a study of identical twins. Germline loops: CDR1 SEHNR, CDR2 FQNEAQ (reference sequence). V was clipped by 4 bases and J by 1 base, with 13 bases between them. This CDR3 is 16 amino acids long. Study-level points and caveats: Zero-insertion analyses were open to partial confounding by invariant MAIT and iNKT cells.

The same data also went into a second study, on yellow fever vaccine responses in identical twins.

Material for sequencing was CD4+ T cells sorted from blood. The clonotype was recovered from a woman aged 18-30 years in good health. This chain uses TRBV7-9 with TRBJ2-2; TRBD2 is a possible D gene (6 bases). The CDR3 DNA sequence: TGTGCCAGCAGCTCCACCGGGACTTGGAACACCGGGGAGCTGTTTTTT. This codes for CASSSTGTWNTGELFF.